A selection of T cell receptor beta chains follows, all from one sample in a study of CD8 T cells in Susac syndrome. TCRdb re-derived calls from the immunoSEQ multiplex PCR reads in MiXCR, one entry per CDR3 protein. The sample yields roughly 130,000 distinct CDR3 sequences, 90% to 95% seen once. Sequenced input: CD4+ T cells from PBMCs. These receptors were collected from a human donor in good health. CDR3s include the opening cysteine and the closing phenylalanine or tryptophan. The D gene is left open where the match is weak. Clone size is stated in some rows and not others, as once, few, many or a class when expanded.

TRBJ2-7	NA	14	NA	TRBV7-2	TGTGCCAGCAGCCCGGGATCCCGTTTAGGGGAGCAGTACTTC	CASSPGSRLGEQYF
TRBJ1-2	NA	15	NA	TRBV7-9	TGTGCCAGCAGCTTACGTTCCTCGGGAAACTATGGCTACACCTTC	CASSLRSSGNYGYTF
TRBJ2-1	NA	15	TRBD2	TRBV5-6	TGTGCCAGCAGCTTGGGGCTAGCGGGATGGAATGAGCAGTTCTTC	CASSLGLAGWNEQFF
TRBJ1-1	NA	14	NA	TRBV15	TGTGCCACCAGCAGAGATCAAGCCTTCACTGAAGCTTTCTTT	CATSRDQAFTEAFF
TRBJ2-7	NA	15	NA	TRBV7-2	TGTGCCAGCAGCTTGGGTAGGATTGGGGGTAGCGAGCAGTACTTC	CASSLGRIGGSEQYF
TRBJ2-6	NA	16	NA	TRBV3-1	TGTGCCAGCAGCCCAGGACAGACCTCTGGGGCCAACGTCCTGACTTTC	CASSPGQTSGANVLTF
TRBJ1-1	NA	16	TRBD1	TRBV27	TGTGCCAGCAGACTAAGAACCGGGACAGGGGCCACTGAAGCTTTCTTT	CASRLRTGTGATEAFF
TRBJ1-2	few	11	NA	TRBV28	TGTGCCAGCAGTCAGGGGTACGGCTACACCTTC	CASSQGYGYTF
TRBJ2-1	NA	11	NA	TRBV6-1	TGTGCCAGCAGTGAAGTGGCGAAGCAGTTCTTC	CASSEVAKQFF
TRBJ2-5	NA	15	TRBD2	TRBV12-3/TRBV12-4	TGTGCCAGCACCCCGACGGCGGGAGGTCGGGAGACCCAGTACTTC	CASTPTAGGRETQYF
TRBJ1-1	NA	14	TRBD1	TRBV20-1	TGCAGTGCCCGGCGGGGGACAGAGAACACTGAAGCTTTCTTT	CSARRGTENTEAFF
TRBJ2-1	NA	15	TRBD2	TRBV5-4	TGTGCCAGCAGCTTTGAGCGGGAGGGCTACAATGAGCAGTTCTTC	CASSFEREGYNEQFF
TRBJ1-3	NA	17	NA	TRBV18	TGTGCCAGCTCACCATCGGCAGGGACCACCTCTGGAAACACCATATATTTT	CASSPSAGTTSGNTIYF
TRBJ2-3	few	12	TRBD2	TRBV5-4	TGTGCCAGCAGCAGGACTAGGGATACGCAGTATTTT	CASSRTRDTQYF
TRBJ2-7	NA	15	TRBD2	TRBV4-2	TGTGCCAGCAGCTCTTCTCAGCCTAGCGGGAGTAAGCAGTACTTC	CASSSSQPSGSKQYF
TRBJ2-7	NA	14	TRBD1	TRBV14	TGTGCCAGCAGCCCAAACAGGGGTTGGAGCGAGCAGTACTTC	CASSPNRGWSEQYF
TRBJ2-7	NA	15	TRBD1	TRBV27	TGTGCCAGCAGTTTAGTAGGGACAGGGCCCTACGAGCAGTACTTC	CASSLVGTGPYEQYF
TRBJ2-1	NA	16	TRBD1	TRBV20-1	TGCAGTGCTAGATCACGGACAGGGGGCGCGTACAATGAGCAGTTCTTC	CSARSRTGGAYNEQFF
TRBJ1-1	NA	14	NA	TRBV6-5	TGTGCCAGCAGTAGCGGCACGGGGAACACTGAAGCTTTCTTT	CASSSGTGNTEAFF
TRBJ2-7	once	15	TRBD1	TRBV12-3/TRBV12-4	TGTGCCAGCAGCCCTTCCGGGACAGGGACCGTACAGCAGTACTTC	CASSPSGTGTVQQYF
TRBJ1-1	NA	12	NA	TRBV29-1	TGCAGCGTTGATAGCGGGGCCTTCGAAGCTTTCTTT	CSVDSGAFEAFF
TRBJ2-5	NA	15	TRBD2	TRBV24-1	TGTGCCACCAGTGTTGCTCTAGCGGGAGCTGAGACCCAGTACTTC	CATSVALAGAETQYF
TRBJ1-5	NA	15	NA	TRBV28	TGTGCCAGCAGCCCAGAGGGGCGGAGCAATCAGCCCCAGCATTTT	CASSPEGRSNQPQHF
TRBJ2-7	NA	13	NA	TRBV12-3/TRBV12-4	TGTGCCAGCAGGTCGCCCCACTGGGAGGAGCAGTACTTC	CASRSPHWEEQYF
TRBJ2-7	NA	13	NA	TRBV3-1	TGTGCCAGCAGACGGGGACAACTTTACGAGCAGTACTTC	CASRRGQLYEQYF
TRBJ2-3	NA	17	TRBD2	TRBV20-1	TGCAGTGCTACCGGGGGACTAGCGGGAGTAGGAAAAGATACGCAGTATTTT	CSATGGLAGVGKDTQYF
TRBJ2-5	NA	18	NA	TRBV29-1	TGCAGCGTTGAATCTCAGCAACCCAGTCCAACCCAACAAGAGACCCAGTACTTC	CSVESQQPSPTQQETQYF
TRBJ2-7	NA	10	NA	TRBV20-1	TGCAGTGGGAAGTCCTACGAGCAGTACTTC	CSGKSYEQYF
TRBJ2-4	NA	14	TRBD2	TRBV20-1	TGCAGTGAGGCGGGAGGGCCAAGTAAAAACATTCAGTACTTC	CSEAGGPSKNIQYF
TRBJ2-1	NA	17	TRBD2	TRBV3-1	TGTGCCAGCACCGTAGGTGGTTGGGAGGGCCGGAACAATGAGCAGTTCTTC	CASTVGGWEGRNNEQFF
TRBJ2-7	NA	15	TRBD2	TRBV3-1	TGTGCCAGCAGCCAAGATCTAGCGGGAACGCGCGAGCAGTACTTC	CASSQDLAGTREQYF
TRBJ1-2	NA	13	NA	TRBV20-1	TGCAGTGCTAGAGTCCAGACAGGAGGAGGCTACACCTTC	CSARVQTGGGYTF
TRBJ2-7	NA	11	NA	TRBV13	TGTGCCAGCAGGTTTGGGTACGAGCAGTACTTC	CASRFGYEQYF
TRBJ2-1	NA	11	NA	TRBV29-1	TGCAGCTCCAAAGTACACAATGAGCAGTTCTTC	CSSKVHNEQFF
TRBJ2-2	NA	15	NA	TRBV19	TGTGCCAGTAGTAACAGGGCCGTGGGGACCGGGGAGCTGTTTTTT	CASSNRAVGTGELFF
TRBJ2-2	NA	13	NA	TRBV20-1	TGCAGTGCTAGCGGCCCGAACACCGGGGAGCTGTTTTTT	CSASGPNTGELFF
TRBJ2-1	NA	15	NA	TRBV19	TGTGCCAGTAAACCTTCCCCGGGCCTCTACAATGAGCAGTTCTTC	CASKPSPGLYNEQFF
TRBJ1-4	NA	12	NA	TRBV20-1	TGCAGTGCTAGCGGACCGGATGAAAAACTGTTTTTT	CSASGPDEKLFF
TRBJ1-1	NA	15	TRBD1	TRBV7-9	TGTGCCAGCAGCCGAGGGGGACAGAAGAACACTGAAGCTTTCTTT	CASSRGGQKNTEAFF
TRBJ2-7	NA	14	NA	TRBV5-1	TGCGCCAGCAGCTTGGTGGGGGGGCCCTACGAGCAGTACTTC	CASSLVGGPYEQYF
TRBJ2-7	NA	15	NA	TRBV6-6	TGTGCCAGCAGTTACTCGCCCTATTCCGGCTACGAGCAGTACTTC	CASSYSPYSGYEQYF
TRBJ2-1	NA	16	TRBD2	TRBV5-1	TGCGCCAGCAGCCCCGGACTAGCGGGAGGGCGTGATGAGCAGTTCTTC	CASSPGLAGGRDEQFF
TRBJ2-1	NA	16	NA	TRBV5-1	TGCGCCAGCAGCTTGGTCAGGGGTCATTCCTACAATGAGCAGTTCTTC	CASSLVRGHSYNEQFF
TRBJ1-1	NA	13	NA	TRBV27	TGTGCCAGCAGTTCAAACAGAGGGACTGAAGCTTTCTTT	CASSSNRGTEAFF
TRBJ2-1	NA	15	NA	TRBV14	TGTGCCAGCAGCCCCTACGGGATCCCCTACAATGAGCAGTTCTTC	CASSPYGIPYNEQFF
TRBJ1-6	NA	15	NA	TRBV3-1	TGTGCCTGTGGGACCTCTAGCTCCTATAATTCACCCCTCCACTTT	CACGTSSSYNSPLHF
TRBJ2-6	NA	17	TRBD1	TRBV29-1	TGCAGCGTTGGGGGGACAGGTTCTTCGGGCGGGGCCAACGTCCTGACTTTC	CSVGGTGSSGGANVLTF
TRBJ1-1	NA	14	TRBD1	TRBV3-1	TGTGCCAGCAGCTTTCTAACAGGGGCCACTGAAGCTTTCTTT	CASSFLTGATEAFF
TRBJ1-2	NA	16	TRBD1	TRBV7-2	TGTGCCAGCAGCTTAGCTGCAGGGGGCGCCCAGGGCGGCTACACCTTC	CASSLAAGGAQGGYTF
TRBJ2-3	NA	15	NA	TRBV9	TGTGCCAGCAGCGTATCGCAGGGGAGCACAGATACGCAGTATTTT	CASSVSQGSTDTQYF